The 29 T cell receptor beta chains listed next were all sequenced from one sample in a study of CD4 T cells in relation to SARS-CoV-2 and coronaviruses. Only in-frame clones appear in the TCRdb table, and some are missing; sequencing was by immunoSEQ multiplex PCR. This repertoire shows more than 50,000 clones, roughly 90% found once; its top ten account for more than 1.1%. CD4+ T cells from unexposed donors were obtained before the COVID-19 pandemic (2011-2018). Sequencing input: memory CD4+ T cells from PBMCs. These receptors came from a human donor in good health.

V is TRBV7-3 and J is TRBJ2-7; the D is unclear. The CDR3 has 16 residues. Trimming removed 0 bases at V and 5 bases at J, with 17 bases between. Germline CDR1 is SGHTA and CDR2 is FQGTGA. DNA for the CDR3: TGTGCCAGCAGCTTAACACTTTCCTCCCCTGGGGACGAGCAGTACTTC. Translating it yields CASSLTLSSPGDEQYF.

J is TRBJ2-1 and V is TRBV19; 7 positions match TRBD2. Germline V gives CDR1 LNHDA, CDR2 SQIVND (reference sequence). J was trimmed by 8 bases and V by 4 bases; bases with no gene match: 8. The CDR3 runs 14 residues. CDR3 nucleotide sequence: TGTGCCAGTAGTAACCCAGGGAGGGTCGATGAGCAGTTCTTC. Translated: CASSNPGRVDEQFF.

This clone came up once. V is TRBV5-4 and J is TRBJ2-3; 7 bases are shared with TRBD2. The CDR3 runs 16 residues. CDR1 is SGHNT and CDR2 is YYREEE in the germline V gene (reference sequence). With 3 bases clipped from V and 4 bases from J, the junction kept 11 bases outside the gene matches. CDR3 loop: CASSSRSGTTADTQYF. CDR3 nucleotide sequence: TGTGCCAGCAGCTCCCGAAGCGGGACCACCGCAGATACGCAGTATTTT.

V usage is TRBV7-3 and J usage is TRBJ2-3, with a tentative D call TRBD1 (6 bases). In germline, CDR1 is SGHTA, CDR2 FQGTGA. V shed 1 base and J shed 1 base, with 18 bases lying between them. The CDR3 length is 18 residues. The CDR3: CASSLSQLAAGGTDTQYF. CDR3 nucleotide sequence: TGTGCCAGCAGCTTAAGTCAGCTAGCAGCAGGGGGCACAGATACGCAGTATTTT.

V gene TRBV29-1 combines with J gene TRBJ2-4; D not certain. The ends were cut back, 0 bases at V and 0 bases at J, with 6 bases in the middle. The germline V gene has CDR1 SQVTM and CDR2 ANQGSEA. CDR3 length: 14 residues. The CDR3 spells CSVEDSLAKNIQYF. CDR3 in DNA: TGCAGCGTTGAAGACAGTTTAGCCAAAAACATTCAGTACTTC.

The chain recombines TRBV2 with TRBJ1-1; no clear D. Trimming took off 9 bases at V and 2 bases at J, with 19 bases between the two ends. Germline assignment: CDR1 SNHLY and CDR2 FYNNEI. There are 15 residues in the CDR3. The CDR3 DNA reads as TGTGCCAGGGGCAGAGGAGTCGGGGTAAACACTGAAGCTTTCTTT. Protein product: CARGRGVGVNTEAFF.

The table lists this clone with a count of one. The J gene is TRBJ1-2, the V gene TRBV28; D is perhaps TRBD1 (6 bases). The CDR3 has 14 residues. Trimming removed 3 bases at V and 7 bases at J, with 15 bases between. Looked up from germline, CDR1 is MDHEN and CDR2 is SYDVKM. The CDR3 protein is CASSLGHVTGGYTF. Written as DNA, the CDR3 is TGTGCCAGCAGTTTGGGACACGTTACGGGTGGCTACACCTTC.

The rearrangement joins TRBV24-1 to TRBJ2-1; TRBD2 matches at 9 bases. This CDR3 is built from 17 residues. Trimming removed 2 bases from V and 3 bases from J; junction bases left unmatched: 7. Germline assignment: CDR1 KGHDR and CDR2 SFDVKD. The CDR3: CATSDSALLAGYNEQFF. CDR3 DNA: TGTGCCACCAGTGATTCTGCCTTACTAGCGGGCTACAATGAGCAGTTCTTC.

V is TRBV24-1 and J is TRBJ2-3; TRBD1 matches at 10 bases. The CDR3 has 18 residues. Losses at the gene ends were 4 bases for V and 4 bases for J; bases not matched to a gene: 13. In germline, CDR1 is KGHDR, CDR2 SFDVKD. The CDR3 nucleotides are TGTGCCACCAGTGACTCATTTCCCGGGACAGGGGACGCAGATACGCAGTATTTT. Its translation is CATSDSFPGTGDADTQYF.

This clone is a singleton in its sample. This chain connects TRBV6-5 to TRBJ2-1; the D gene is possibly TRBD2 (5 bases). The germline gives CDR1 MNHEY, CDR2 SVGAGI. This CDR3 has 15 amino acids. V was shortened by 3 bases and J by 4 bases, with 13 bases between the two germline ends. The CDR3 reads CASSYGAAQYNEQFF. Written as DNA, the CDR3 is TGTGCCAGCAGTTATGGAGCGGCACAATACAATGAGCAGTTCTTC.

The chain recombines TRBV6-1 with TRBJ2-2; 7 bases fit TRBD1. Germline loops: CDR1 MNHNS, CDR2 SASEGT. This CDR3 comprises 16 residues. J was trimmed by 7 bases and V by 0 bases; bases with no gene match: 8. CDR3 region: CASSEAAVTGIGELFF. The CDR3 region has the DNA TGTGCCAGCAGTGAAGCAGCCGTGACAGGGATCGGGGAGCTGTTTTTT.

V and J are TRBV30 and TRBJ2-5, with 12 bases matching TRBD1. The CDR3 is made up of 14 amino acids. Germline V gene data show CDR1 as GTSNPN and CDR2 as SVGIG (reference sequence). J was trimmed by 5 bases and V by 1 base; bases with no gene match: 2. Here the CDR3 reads CAWSGDRGPETQYF. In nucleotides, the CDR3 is TGTGCCTGGAGTGGGGACAGGGGGCCGGAGACCCAGTACTTC.

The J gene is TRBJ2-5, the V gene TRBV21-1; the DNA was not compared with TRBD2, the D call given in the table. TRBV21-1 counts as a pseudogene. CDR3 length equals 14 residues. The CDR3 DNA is TGTGCCAGCAGCAAAGGCGGGGGGCGGGAGACCCAGTACTTC. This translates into CASSKGGGRETQYF.

DNA of the CDR3: TGTGCCAGCAGCCCCTTAGCGGGAGGGGTTAGCACAGATACGCAGTATTTT. The encoded protein is CASSPLAGGVSTDTQYF. The chain employs TRBV7-6 and TRBJ2-3; 11 nucleotides line up with TRBD2. V trimming: 5 bases; J trimming: 0 bases; junction bases outside the gene matches: 7. The CDR3 runs 17 residues. Looked up from germline, CDR1 is SGHVS and CDR2 is FNYEAQ.

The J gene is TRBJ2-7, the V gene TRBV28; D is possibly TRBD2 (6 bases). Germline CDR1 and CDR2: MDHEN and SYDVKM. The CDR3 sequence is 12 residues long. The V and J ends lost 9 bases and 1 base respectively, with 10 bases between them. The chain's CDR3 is CASTSKSYEQYF. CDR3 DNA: TGTGCCAGTACTAGCAAATCCTACGAGCAGTACTTC.

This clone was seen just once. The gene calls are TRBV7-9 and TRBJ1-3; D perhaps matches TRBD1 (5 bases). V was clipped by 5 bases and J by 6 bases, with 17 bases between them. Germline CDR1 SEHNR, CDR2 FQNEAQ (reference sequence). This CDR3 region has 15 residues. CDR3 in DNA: TGTGCCAGCAGCCCTCAAGAGACAGTGGCAAACACCATATATTTT. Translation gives CASSPQETVANTIYF. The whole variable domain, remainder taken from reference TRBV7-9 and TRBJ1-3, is DTGVSQNPRHKITKRGQNVTFRCDPISEHNRLYWYRQTLGQGPEFLTYFQNEAQLEKSRLLSDRFSAERPKGSFSTLEIQRTEQGDSAMYLCASSPQETVANTIYFGEGSWLTVV.

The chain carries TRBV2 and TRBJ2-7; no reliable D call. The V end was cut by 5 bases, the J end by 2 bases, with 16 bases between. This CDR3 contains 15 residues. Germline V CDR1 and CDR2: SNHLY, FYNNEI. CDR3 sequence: CASSPASRAPYEQYF. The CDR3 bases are TGTGCCAGCAGTCCCGCTTCCCGGGCCCCCTACGAGCAGTACTTC.

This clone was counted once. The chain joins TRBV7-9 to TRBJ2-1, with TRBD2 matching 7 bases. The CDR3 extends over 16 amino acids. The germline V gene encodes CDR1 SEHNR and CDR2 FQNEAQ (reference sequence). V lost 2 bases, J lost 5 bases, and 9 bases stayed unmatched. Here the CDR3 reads CASSLSGGGTHNEQFF. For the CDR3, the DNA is TGTGCCAGCAGCTTATCGGGGGGAGGCACGCACAATGAGCAGTTCTTC. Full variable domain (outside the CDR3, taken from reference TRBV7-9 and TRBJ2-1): DTGVSQNPRHKITKRGQNVTFRCDPISEHNRLYWYRQTLGQGPEFLTYFQNEAQLEKSRLLSDRFSAERPKGSFSTLEIQRTEQGDSAMYLCASSLSGGGTHNEQFFGPGTRLTVL.

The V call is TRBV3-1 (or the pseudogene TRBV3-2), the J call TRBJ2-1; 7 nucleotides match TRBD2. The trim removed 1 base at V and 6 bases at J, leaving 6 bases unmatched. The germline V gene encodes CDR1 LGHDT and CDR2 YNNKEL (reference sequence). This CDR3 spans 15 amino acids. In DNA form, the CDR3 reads TGTGCCAGCAGCCAAGGTTGGGCGGGAGCCAATGAGCAGTTCTTC. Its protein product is CASSQGWAGANEQFF.

CDR3 residues: CASSLRTGINEKLFF. DNA of the CDR3: TGTGCCAGCAGTCTCCGGACAGGCATCAATGAAAAACTGTTTTTT. This chain links TRBV7-2 with TRBJ1-4; 7 bases are shared with TRBD1. CDR3 length: 15 amino acids. J lost 5 bases, V lost 6 bases, and 9 bases had no gene match. CDR1 and CDR2 from the germline V gene are SGHTA and FQGNSA.

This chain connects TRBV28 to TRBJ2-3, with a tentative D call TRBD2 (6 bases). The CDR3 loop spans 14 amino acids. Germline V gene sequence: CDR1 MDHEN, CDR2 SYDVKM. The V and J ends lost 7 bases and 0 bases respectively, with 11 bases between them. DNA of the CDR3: TGTGCCAGCAAAGCGGGTACTAGCACAGATACGCAGTATTTT. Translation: CASKAGTSTDTQYF.

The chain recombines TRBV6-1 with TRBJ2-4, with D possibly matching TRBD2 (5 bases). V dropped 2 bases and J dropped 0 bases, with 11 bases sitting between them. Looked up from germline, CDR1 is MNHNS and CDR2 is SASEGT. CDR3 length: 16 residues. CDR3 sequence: CASSETGGLAKNIQYF. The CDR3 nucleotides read TGTGCCAGCAGTGAAACCGGAGGACTAGCCAAAAACATTCAGTACTTC.

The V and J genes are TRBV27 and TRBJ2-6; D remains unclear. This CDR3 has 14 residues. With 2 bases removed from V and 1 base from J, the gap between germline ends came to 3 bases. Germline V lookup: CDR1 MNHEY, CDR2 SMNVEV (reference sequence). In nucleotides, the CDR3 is TGTGCCAGCAGTTTAAAGTCTGGGGCCAACGTCCTGACTTTC. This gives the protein CASSLKSGANVLTF.

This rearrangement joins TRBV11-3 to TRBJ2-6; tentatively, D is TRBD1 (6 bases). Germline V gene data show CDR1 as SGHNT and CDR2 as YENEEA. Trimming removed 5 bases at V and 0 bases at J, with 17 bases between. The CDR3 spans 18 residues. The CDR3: CASSPQDRLSSGANVLTF. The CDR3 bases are TGTGCCAGCAGCCCGCAGGACAGACTGAGCTCTGGGGCCAACGTCCTGACTTTC.

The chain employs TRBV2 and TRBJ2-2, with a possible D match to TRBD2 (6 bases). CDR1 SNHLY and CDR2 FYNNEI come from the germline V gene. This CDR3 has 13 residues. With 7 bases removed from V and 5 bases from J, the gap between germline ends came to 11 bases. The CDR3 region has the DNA TGTGCCAGCAAGGGACTTCTAACCGGGGAGCTGTTTTTT. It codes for CASKGLLTGELFF.

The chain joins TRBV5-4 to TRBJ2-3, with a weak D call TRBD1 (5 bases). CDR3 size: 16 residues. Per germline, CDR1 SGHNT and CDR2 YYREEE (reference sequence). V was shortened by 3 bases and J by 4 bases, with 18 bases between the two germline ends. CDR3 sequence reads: CASSSIETVPPDTQYF. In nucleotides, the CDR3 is TGTGCCAGCAGCTCCATAGAGACAGTGCCTCCAGATACGCAGTATTTT.

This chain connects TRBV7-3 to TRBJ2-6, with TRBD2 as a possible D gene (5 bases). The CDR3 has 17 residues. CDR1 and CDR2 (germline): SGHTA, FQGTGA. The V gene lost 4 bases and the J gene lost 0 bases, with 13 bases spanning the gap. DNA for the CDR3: TGTGCCAGCAGCTCCCGCGGACGGGACTCTGGGGCCAACGTCCTGACTTTC. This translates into CASSSRGRDSGANVLTF.

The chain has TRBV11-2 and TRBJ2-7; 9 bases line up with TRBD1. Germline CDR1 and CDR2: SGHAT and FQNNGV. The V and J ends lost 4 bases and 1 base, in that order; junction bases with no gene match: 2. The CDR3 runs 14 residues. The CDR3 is CASSSDRGSYEQYF. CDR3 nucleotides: TGTGCCAGCAGCTCGGACAGGGGATCCTACGAGCAGTACTTC.

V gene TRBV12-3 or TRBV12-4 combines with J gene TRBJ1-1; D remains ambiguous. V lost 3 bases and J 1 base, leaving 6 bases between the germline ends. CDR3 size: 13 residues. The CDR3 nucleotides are TGTGCCAGCAGTTTTAGAGCGAACACTGAAGCTTTCTTT. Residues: CASSFRANTEAFF.